The TCR beta chain under discussion was sequenced for a study of patients and donors after allogeneic stem cell transplantation (dated by TCRdb to the early 2020s). As regards this clonotype: It lacks a known antigen. Within one base of it there is no much larger clone, and no base qualities were kept.

Library prep was done by RT-PCR. Instrument on record: NextSeq 550. The public reads were reanalyzed by TCRdb: fastp trimming at Q25, MiXCR alignment, in-frame beta chains only. Each entry is one CDR3 protein sequence, shown with its most common DNA and genes. This sample gives a few hundred thousand distinct CDR3 sequences in total; roughly 13% of them show up just once. Approximately 10% of the sample is held by the ten biggest clonotypes. From its cysteine to its phenylalanine, the CDR3 spans 16 amino acids. The entry retains the CDR3 DNA only, 48 bases that are in frame from base 1. At the junction V is shortened by 5 bases and J by 4 bases; bases outside the gene matches: 4.

Here the chain combines TRBV12-3 or TRBV12-4 and TRBJ2-1; a stretch of 14 junction bases matches TRBD2. This TCR was recovered from a human donor who was either an allogeneic HSCT recipient or a stem cell or donor lymphocyte infusion donor (not recorded which). It is not recorded whose cells these are; they may come from a transplant donor. Sequencing was carried out using blood, either unsorted or a sorted T cell fraction (not recorded which). DNA sequence: TGTGCCAGCAGTAGGACTAGCGGGGGGAATTACAATGAGCAGTTCTTC. Translated, it gives CASSRTSGGNYNEQFF.